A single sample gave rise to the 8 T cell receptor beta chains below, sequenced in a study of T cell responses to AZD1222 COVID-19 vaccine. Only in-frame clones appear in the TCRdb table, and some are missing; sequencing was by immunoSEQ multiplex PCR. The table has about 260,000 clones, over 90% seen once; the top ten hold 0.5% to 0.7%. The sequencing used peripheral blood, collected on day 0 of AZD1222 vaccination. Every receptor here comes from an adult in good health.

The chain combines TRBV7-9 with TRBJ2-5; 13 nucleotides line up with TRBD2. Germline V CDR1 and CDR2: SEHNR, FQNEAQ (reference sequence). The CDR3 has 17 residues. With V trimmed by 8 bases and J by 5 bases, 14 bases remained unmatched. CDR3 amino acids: CASGRTSGRVDRETQYF. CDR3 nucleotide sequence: TGTGCCAGCGGGAGGACTAGCGGGAGAGTAGACCGGGAGACCCAGTACTTC.

CDR3 sequence (DNA): TGTGCCAGCAGCTTAGGCGGGACGGATGAAAAACTGTTTTTT. Its protein is CASSLGGTDEKLFF. The gene calls are TRBV7-2 and TRBJ1-4; possible D gene TRBD1, 5 bases. CDR3 length equals 14 residues. Germline V gives CDR1 SGHTA, CDR2 FQGNSA. V gave up 1 base and J gave up 6 bases, with 9 bases separating them.

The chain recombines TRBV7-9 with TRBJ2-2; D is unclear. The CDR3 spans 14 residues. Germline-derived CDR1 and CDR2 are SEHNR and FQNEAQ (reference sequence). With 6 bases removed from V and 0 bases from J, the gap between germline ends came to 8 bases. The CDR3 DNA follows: TGTGCCAGCAGACCCGCCCCGAACACCGGGGAGCTGTTTTTT. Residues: CASRPAPNTGELFF.

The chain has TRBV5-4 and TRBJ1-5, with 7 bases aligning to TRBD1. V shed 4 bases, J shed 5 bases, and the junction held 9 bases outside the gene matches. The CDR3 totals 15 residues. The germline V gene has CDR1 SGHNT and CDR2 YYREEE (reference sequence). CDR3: CASSPGTDRDQPQHF. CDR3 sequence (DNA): TGTGCCAGCAGCCCCGGGACAGATCGGGATCAGCCCCAGCATTTT.

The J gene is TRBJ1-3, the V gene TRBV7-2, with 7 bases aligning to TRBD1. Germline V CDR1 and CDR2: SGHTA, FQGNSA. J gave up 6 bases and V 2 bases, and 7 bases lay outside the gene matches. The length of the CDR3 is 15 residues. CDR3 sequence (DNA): TGTGCCAGCAGCTTACAGACAGGGTACCCAAACACCATATATTTT. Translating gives CASSLQTGYPNTIYF.

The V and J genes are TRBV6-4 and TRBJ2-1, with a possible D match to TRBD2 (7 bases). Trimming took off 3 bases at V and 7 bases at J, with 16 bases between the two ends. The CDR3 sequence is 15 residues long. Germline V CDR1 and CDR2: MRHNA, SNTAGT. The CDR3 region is CASSEAGGQGNEQFF. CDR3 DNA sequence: TGTGCCAGCAGTGAGGCCGGGGGGCAGGGGAATGAGCAGTTCTTC.

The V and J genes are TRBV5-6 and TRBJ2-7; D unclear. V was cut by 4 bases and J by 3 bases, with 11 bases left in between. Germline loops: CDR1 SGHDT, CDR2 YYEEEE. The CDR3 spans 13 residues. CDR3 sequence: CASSLRRSYEQYF. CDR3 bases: TGTGCCAGCAGCCTGCGACGGAGCTACGAGCAGTACTTC.

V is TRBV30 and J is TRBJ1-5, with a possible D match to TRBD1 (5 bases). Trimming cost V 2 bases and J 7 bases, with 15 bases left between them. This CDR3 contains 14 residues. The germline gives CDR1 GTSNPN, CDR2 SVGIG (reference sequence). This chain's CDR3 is CAWSLMLREQPQHF. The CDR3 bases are TGTGCCTGGAGTTTAATGCTCAGGGAACAGCCCCAGCATTTT.